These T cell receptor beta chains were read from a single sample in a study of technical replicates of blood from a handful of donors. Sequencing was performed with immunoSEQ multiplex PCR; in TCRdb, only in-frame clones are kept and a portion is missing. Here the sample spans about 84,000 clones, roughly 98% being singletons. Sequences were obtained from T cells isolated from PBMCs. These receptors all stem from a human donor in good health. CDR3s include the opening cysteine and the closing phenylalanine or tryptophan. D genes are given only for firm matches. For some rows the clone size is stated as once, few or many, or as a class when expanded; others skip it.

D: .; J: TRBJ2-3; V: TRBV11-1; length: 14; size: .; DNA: TGTGCCAGCAGCTCACAGGACGGAGGGGATACGCAGTATTTT; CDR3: CASSSQDGGDTQYF
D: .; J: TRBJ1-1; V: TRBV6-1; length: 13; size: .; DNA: TGTGCCAGCAGTGATGGGGCAGGGGAGGAAGCTTTCTTT; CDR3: CASSDGAGEEAFF
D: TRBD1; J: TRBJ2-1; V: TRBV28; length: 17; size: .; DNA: TGTGCCAGCAGCTTAGATACAGGGGCGTCCTCCTACAATGAGCAGTTCTTC; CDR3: CASSLDTGASSYNEQFF
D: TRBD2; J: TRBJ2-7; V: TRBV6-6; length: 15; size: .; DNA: TGTGCCAGCAGCCCTACTAGCGCGAGGGGCTACGAGCAGTACTTC; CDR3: CASSPTSARGYEQYF
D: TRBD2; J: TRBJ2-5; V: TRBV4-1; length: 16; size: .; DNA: TGCGCCAGCAGCCAAAGGGAGGGAGCTGAGTCGAAGACCCAGTACTTC; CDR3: CASSQREGAESKTQYF
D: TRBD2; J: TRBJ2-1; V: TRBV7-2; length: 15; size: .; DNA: TGTGCCAGCAGCCAAACTAGCGTCTCCTACAATGAGCAGTTCTTC; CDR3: CASSQTSVSYNEQFF
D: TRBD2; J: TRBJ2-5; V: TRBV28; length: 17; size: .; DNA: TGTGCCAGCAACGAGGGGAGGACTAGCCGGAGGATAGAGACCCAGTACTTC; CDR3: CASNEGRTSRRIETQYF
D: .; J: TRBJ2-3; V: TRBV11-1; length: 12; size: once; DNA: TGTGCCAGCAGCTTTAGAGCAGATACGCAGTATTTT; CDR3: CASSFRADTQYF
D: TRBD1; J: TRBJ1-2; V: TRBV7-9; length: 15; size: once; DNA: TGTGCCAGCAGCGCGGGGACAGGAAGTTTCTATGGCTACACCTTC; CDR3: CASSAGTGSFYGYTF
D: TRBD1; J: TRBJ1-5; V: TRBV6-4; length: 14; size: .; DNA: TGTGCCAGCAGTGAGGGACAGGGTAGTCAGCCCCAGCATTTT; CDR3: CASSEGQGSQPQHF